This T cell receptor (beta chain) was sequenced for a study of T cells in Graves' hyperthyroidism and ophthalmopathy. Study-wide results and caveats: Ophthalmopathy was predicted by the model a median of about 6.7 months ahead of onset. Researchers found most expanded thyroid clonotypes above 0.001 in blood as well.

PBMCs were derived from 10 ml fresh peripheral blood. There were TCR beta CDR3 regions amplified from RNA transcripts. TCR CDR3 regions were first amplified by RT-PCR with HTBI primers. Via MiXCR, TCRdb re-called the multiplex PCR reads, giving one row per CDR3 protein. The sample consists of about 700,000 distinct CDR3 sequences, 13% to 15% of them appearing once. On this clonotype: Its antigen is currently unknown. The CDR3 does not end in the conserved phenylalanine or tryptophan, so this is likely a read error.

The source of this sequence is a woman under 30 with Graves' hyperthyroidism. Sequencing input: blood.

CDR3 in DNA: TGTGCCAGCGTACGGACGGTTAATTCACCCCTCCACTCT. Translating gives CASVRTVNSPLHS. The genes are TRBV6-2 or TRBV6-3 and TRBJ1-6; D not resolved. This CDR3 spans 13 amino acids. The germline V gene has CDR1 MNHEY and CDR2 SVGEGT. Trimming stripped 8 bases from V and 6 bases from J, with 11 bases between.